This T cell receptor beta chain was sequenced during a study of cytomegalovirus exposure and HLA in healthy donors. Regarding the study as a whole: The number of N-insertions in an Asian-associated ancestry cluster was reportedly below the approximately 700-donor mean in a later analysis. Only CMV serostatus was available as immune exposure information.

On this clone itself: Its antigen is currently unknown.

The PCR had 60 Vbeta and 13 Jbeta primers. Sequencing used immunoSEQ multiplex PCR; TCRdb keeps in-frame clones, though not all of them. This sample has around 130,000 clones; roughly 80% occur once, and the top ten carry approximately 1.2%. Sequencing was done on a sample of PBMCs. The receptor comes from a boy under 18 in good health and CMV-seronegative.

The CDR3 DNA is TGTGCCATCAGTGAGTCGAGCACCACAGATACGCAGTATTTT. Protein: CAISESSTTDTQYF. The rearrangement links TRBV10-3 to TRBJ2-3, with D unclear. V dropped 0 bases and J dropped 2 bases, with 6 bases sitting between them. Germline CDR1 and CDR2: ENHRY and SYGVKD. The CDR3 totals 14 residues.